This T cell receptor (beta chain) comes out of a study of T cell responses to AZD1222 COVID-19 vaccine. TCRdb keeps only in-frame clones here, not all; method: immunoSEQ multiplex PCR. Here the sample spans over 100,000 clones, 84% being singletons. As for this clone: Its antigen is as yet unknown.

General study findings and limits: Seropositive AZD1222 recipients at baseline numbered only 6 or 7. Sampling that yielded the repertoires occurred only after the peak T cell response. Unmutated variant regions are reportedly the target of nearly half of TCRs that are spike-specific. Following two doses of AZD1222, Spike-specific TCR breadth and depth rose.

The germline CDR1 and CDR2 sequences are SQVTM and ANQGSEA. V dropped 4 bases and J dropped 5; count of bases not matched to a gene: 7. This CDR3 spans 16 amino acids. The rearrangement links TRBV29-1 to TRBJ2-2, with 13 bases identical to TRBD2. The sequencing used peripheral blood, collected on day 0 of AZD1222 vaccination. The sequence was obtained from an adult in good health. CDR3 DNA: TGCAGCGTTGGACTAGCGGGGGGAGGAGGAACCGGGGAGCTGTTTTTT. The encoded protein is CSVGLAGGGGTGELFF.